The entry below gives a single TCR beta chain sequence along with its context. Its antigen remains unknown. RNA was isolated and reverse transcribed to cDNA, the sequencing template. TCRdb's table, derived via immunoSEQ multiplex PCR, lists solely in-frame clones and lacks some. The sample holds 150,000 to 200,000 clones, about three fifths seen once. The data belong to a study of CD8+ T cells in alopecia areata. Study-level points and caveats: Resident alphabeta T-cell populations of normal skin are likewise subject to sequencing in scalp samples.

CDR1 is GTSNPN and CDR2 is SVGIG in the germline V gene (reference sequence). There are 11 residues in the CDR3. Deletions cut 3 bases from V and 12 bases from J, with 12 bases between. Separation by sorting yielded CD4+ and CD8+ T cells from PBMCs. Specimen: CD4+ T cells sorted from blood. The rearrangement uses TRBV30 and TRBJ2-1; D possibly corresponds to TRBD1 (5 bases). The source is a human donor in good health. DNA of the CDR3: TGTGCCTGGAGACAGGCGCTACGGCAGTTCTTC. Amino acid sequence: CAWRQALRQFF.